This T cell receptor (beta chain) was documented in a study of CD8 T cells in Susac syndrome. An input of about 0.45 to 1 ug of RNA was subjected to reverse transcription using random hexamers. TCR beta CDR3 was amplified by immunoSEQ covering 54 Vbeta and 13 Jbeta. TCRdb recomputed calls from the immunoSEQ multiplex PCR reads with MiXCR, one row per CDR3 protein. The sample consists of approximately 190,000 distinct CDR3 sequences, roughly 94% of them appearing once. Trimming removed 6 bases from V and 0 bases from J, with 12 bases in between. CDR3 length: 13 residues. The germline V gene encodes CDR1 SQVTM and CDR2 ANQGSEA.

The sequence was obtained from a human donor with Susac syndrome. The V gene is TRBV29-1, the J gene TRBJ2-7, with D unclear. The specimen sequenced was CD8+ T cells from PBMCs. CDR3 sequence reads: CSVAPSSSYEQYF. The CDR3 nucleotides are TGCAGCGTGGCACCATCGAGCTCCTACGAGCAGTACTTC.